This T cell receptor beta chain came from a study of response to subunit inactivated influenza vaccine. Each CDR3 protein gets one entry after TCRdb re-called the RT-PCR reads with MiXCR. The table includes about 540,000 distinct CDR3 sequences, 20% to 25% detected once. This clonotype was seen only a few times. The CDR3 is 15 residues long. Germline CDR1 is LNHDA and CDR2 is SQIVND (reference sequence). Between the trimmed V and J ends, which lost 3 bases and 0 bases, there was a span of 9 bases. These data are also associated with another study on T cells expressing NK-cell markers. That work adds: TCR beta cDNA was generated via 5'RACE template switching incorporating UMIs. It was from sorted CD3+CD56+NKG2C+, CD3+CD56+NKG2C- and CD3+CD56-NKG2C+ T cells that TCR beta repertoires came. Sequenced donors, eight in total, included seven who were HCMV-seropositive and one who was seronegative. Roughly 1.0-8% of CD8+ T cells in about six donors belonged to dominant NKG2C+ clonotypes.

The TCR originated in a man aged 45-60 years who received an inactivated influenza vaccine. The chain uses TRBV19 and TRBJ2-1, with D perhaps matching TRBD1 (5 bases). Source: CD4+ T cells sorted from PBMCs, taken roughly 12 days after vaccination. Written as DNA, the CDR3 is TGTGCCAGTAGTATTTCGCAGGGCTCCTACAATGAGCAGTTCTTC. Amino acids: CASSISQGSYNEQFF.